These T cell receptor beta chains were read from a single sample in a study of blood T cell repertoires in COVID-19. Profiled with immunoSEQ multiplex PCR; TCRdb holds only in-frame clones, not every one. The sample holds roughly 76,000 clones, 80% to 85% seen once. Sample: peripheral blood. Source of these receptors: a woman in her seventies with acute or convalescent COVID-19. The CDR3 runs from the conserved cysteine through the conserved F or W. The D gene is left open where the match is weak. A row's size may be missing; if present it is once, few, many or a size class.

TGCGCCAGCAGCCAAGACGTACAGGGGACATACTCTGGAAACACCATATATTTT	CASSQDVQGTYSGNTIYF	few	TRBV4-1	TRBJ1-3	TRBD1
TGTGCCAGCAGTCACTTAAAGGGGACAGGGCGGGAGCATGGCTACACCTTC	CASSHLKGTGREHGYTF	-	TRBV27	TRBJ1-2	TRBD1
TGTGCCAGCAGACAGTTTGGGAATTCACCCCTCCACTTT	CASRQFGNSPLHF	-	TRBV11-2	TRBJ1-6	-
TGTGCCAGCAGAGACGGGAGGGAAACCTACAATGAGCAGTTCTTC	CASRDGRETYNEQFF	few	TRBV6-6	TRBJ2-1	TRBD2
TGCGCCAGCAGCTGGGGCAGGGGGCGGCAAGAGACCCAGTACTTC	CASSWGRGRQETQYF	once	TRBV5-1	TRBJ2-5	TRBD1
TGTGCCAGCAGCTTAGGGAGCGGGAGAAACAATGAGCAGTTCTTC	CASSLGSGRNNEQFF	-	TRBV7-8	TRBJ2-1	TRBD2
TGTGCCAGCAGTTACTCGCAGGTCCAAGAGACCCAGTACTTC	CASSYSQVQETQYF	few	TRBV6-6	TRBJ2-5	-
TGTGCCAGCAGCTTAGCCCGGAACACGGGATTGGATACGCAGTATTTT	CASSLARNTGLDTQYF	once	TRBV7-9	TRBJ2-3	-
TGCAGCGTTGAGCCGCGGGGCCTAGCGGGCAATGAGCAGTTCTTC	CSVEPRGLAGNEQFF	-	TRBV29-1	TRBJ2-1	TRBD2
TGTGCCAGCAGCTTAAGGGGCGAGATCACTGAAGCTTTCTTT	CASSLRGEITEAFF	-	TRBV7-9	TRBJ1-1	-
TGTGCCAGCAGTTTCAACAGGGGGTACGAGCAGTACTTC	CASSFNRGYEQYF	-	TRBV27	TRBJ2-7	TRBD1
TGTGCCAGCAAGCGGGAGGGCACTCCTGAGCAGTACTTC	CASKREGTPEQYF	-	TRBV27	TRBJ2-7	TRBD2
TGTGCCAGCAGCCCGGGCGGGACAGGGGGTGGTCAGGAGACCCAGTACTTC	CASSPGGTGGGQETQYF	-	TRBV7-7	TRBJ2-5	TRBD1
TGTGCCAGCTCACCAAATCGGGAGGGCCTTTCGAATGAGCAGTTCTTC	CASSPNREGLSNEQFF	-	TRBV18	TRBJ2-1	TRBD2
TGTGCCAGCAGCTACCAGGGGAATAATGGCTACACCTTC	CASSYQGNNGYTF	-	TRBV5-6	TRBJ1-2	-
TGTGCCAGCAGTAGAGAAGAGACCCAGTACTTC	CASSREETQYF	-	TRBV6-5	TRBJ2-5	-
TGTGCCAGTAGTATGGGCCAGGGAAACACTGAAGCTTTCTTT	CASSMGQGNTEAFF	-	TRBV19	TRBJ1-1	-
TGTGCCAGTAGTGTATCCGGTTATAATTCACCCCTCCACTTT	CASSVSGYNSPLHF	-	TRBV19	TRBJ1-6	-
TGTGCCAGCAGTCCGCGGGGGAGCGATACGCAGTATTTT	CASSPRGSDTQYF	once	TRBV2	TRBJ2-3	TRBD2
TGTGCCAGTAGTATAGACCCATGGCGCGCGGGAAGCAATGAGCAGTTCTTC	CASSIDPWRAGSNEQFF	-	TRBV19	TRBJ2-1	-
TGTGCCAGCAGCCCCCGCGATAGCGGGAGAACCGGGGAGCTGTTTTTT	CASSPRDSGRTGELFF	-	TRBV11-3	TRBJ2-2	TRBD2
TGTGCCAGCTCACCCGACCCTAGCGGGGCTTACAATGAGCAGTTCTTC	CASSPDPSGAYNEQFF	-	TRBV18	TRBJ2-1	TRBD2
TGTGCCAGCAGCCAAGGCGGGGGAAACTATGGCTACACCTTC	CASSQGGGNYGYTF	-	TRBV3-1/TRBV3-2	TRBJ1-2	-
TGCGCCAGCAGCTTGGGGACTAGTCGAGAGACCCAGTACTTC	CASSLGTSRETQYF	-	TRBV5-1	TRBJ2-5	TRBD2
TGTGCCAGTAGTCAAACGGGACAGCTTAACTATGGCTACACCTTC	CASSQTGQLNYGYTF	-	TRBV19	TRBJ1-2	TRBD1
TGCGCCAGCAGCTCTCAACCGGGACTAGCGGGAGGGCGGAACAATGAGCAGTTCTTC	CASSSQPGLAGGRNNEQFF	-	TRBV5-1	TRBJ2-1	TRBD2
TGTGCCAGCAGTTACTCACAGAACACTGAAGCTTTCTTT	CASSYSQNTEAFF	-	TRBV6-5	TRBJ1-1	-
TGTGCCAGCAGCCCCCGACTAGCGGGAGAGATCACAGATACGCAGTATTTT	CASSPRLAGEITDTQYF	few	TRBV7-6	TRBJ2-3	TRBD2
TGTGCCAGTAGCCTAGGACAGGGATGGGGCACTGAAGCTTTCTTT	CASSLGQGWGTEAFF	-	TRBV19	TRBJ1-1	TRBD1
TGTGCCAGCAATCAGGTGGGGACAGGATTCTACGAGCAGTACTTC	CASNQVGTGFYEQYF	once	TRBV2	TRBJ2-7	TRBD1
TGTGCCAGCAGCTCGACAGGGGGCTGGGAGACCCAGTACTTC	CASSSTGGWETQYF	-	TRBV7-8	TRBJ2-5	TRBD1
TGTGCCAGCAGCTCCGATCCACATAGCAATCAGCCCCAGCATTTT	CASSSDPHSNQPQHF	few	TRBV5-4	TRBJ1-5	-
TGCGCCGTGAGTCGACAGCAGAACACTGAAGCTTTCTTT	CAVSRQQNTEAFF	-	TRBV23-1	TRBJ1-1	-
TGTGCCAGCAGTTTTTTAGGAATTAGCGGCTACACCTTC	CASSFLGISGYTF	once	TRBV27	TRBJ1-2	-
TGTGCCAGCAGCGTTCTGCCAGGGAAGTACGATGAGCAGTTCTTC	CASSVLPGKYDEQFF	-	TRBV9	TRBJ2-1	-
TGTGCCAGCAGCGCACATGGAGTGACGGATATTAATCAGCCCCAGCATTTT	CASSAHGVTDINQPQHF	few	TRBV9	TRBJ1-5	-
TGTGCCAGCAGCTCCCCCATTCGGGGATATGGCTACACCTTC	CASSSPIRGYGYTF	once	TRBV9	TRBJ1-2	-
TGTGCCAGCAGTAATCCCGGCCAGGTTATCAGTGGCTACACCTTC	CASSNPGQVISGYTF	-	TRBV7-2	TRBJ1-2	-
TGTGCCAGCAGCTTAGACTATACTAGCGGTTATACTGAGCAGTTCTTC	CASSLDYTSGYTEQFF	once	TRBV11-2	TRBJ2-1	TRBD2
TGTGCCACCGCGGATGACGAGCAGTACTTC	CATADDEQYF	-	TRBV6-6	TRBJ2-7	-
TGTGCCACCAAGGGACAGGACATCCGGGGGGAGCAGTACTTC	CATKGQDIRGEQYF	-	TRBV19	TRBJ2-7	TRBD1
TGTGCCACCGACTACTCTGGCGAGCAGTACTTC	CATDYSGEQYF	few	TRBV6-6	TRBJ2-7	-
TGTGCCAGCAGCCAAGGACAGTATGGCTACACCTTC	CASSQGQYGYTF	once	TRBV3-1/TRBV3-2	TRBJ1-2	-
TGCGCCAGCACAGGAATCAACATTCCTCAGCCCCAGCATTTT	CASTGINIPQPQHF	-	TRBV10-2	TRBJ1-5	-
TGTGCCAGCAGCCCTAACCTCCAGGGCCGAGGCTACACCTTC	CASSPNLQGRGYTF	-	TRBV3-1/TRBV3-2	TRBJ1-2	-